The 20 T cell receptor beta chains given below trace back to one sample, sequenced in a study of early T cells in non-severe SARS-CoV-2 infection. TCRdb re-called the 5' RACE reads through MiXCR, storing one row per CDR3 protein. The sample includes over 50,000 distinct CDR3 sequences, roughly a tenth of them seen just once. Sequencing was done on a sample of whole blood. These TCRs come from an adult who was a healthcare worker with PCR-confirmed SARS-CoV-2 infection or an uninfected control (not recorded which).

This sequence joins TRBV3-1 and TRBJ1-2; D may be TRBD1 (5 bases). The CDR3 spans 14 residues. CDR1 and CDR2 from the germline V gene are LGHDT and YNNKEL (reference sequence). V lost 1 base and J lost 2, with 8 bases in between. CDR3 loop: CASSQGGRNYGYTF. As DNA, the CDR3 is TGTGCCAGCAGCCAAGGGGGACGAAACTATGGCTACACCTTC.

This clonotype was seen ten or more times. The chain recombines TRBV6-6 with TRBJ1-1; tentatively, D is TRBD1 (5 bases). The V gene's germline CDR1 is MNHNY and CDR2 SVGAGI (reference sequence). V dropped 2 bases and J dropped 9 bases, with 10 bases sitting between them. CDR3 length equals 12 residues. Here the CDR3 reads CASSYGADKAFF. For the CDR3, the DNA is TGTGCCAGCAGTTACGGGGCAGACAAAGCTTTCTTT.

This clonotype was detected a few times. Here the CDR3 DNA reads TGCAGCGTTTCAGGGGGCGCGGATGGCTACACCTTC. It is translated as CSVSGGADGYTF. The V gene is TRBV29-1, the J gene TRBJ1-2; 8 bases align to TRBD1. Germline CDR1 and CDR2: SQVTM and ANQGSEA. The CDR3 spans 12 residues. J lost 6 bases, V lost 5 bases, and 5 bases had no gene match.

This clonotype occurred a few times. V gene TRBV2 combines with J gene TRBJ2-4; D gene ambiguous. The CDR3 has 13 residues. Trimming cost V 2 bases and J 9 bases, with 11 bases left between them. Germline values: CDR1 SNHLY, CDR2 FYNNEI. As DNA, the CDR3 is TGTGCCAGCAGTGAATCCCCGGTGGGCATTCAGTACTTC. It translates to CASSESPVGIQYF. The full variable domain, rest sourced from reference TRBV2 and TRBJ2-4, is EPEVTQTPSHQVTQMGQEVILRCVPISNHLYFYWYRQILGQKVEFLVSFYNNEISEKSEIFDDQFSVERPDGSNFTLKIRSTKLEDSAMYFCASSESPVGIQYFGAGTRLSVL.

In its sample, this clonotype was seen a few times. The chain links TRBV7-2 to TRBJ1-1; D perhaps matches TRBD1 (6 bases). The CDR3 has 15 amino acids. Per the germline V gene, CDR1 is SGHTA and CDR2 is FQGNSA. Trimming removed 2 bases at V and 1 base at J, with 11 bases between. CDR3 DNA sequence: TGTGCCAGCAGCTTATCCGGACAGTCGAACACTGAAGCTTTCTTT. It encodes CASSLSGQSNTEAFF.

This clonotype turned up a few times. The chain joins TRBV5-1 to TRBJ2-1; D perhaps matches TRBD1 (6 bases). The CDR3 is 15 amino acids. V gave up 2 bases and J gave up 2 bases, with 11 bases separating them. Germline loops: CDR1 SGHRS, CDR2 YFSETQ. CDR3 coding DNA: TGCGCCAGCAGCTTAATTGGGGACACCTACAATGAGCAGTTCTTC. It specifies CASSLIGDTYNEQFF.

This clonotype was detected a few times. This chain links TRBV6-1 with TRBJ2-3, with a tentative D call TRBD2 (6 bases). Germline CDR1 and CDR2: MNHNS and SASEGT. Between the trimmed V and J ends, which lost 7 bases and 2 bases, there was a span of 13 bases. The CDR3 is 14 amino acids. The CDR3 nucleotides are TGTGCCAGCACCATGACTAGTTCCACAGATACGCAGTATTTT. As protein: CASTMTSSTDTQYF.

This clonotype was seen at least ten times. The chain couples TRBV12-3 or TRBV12-4 to TRBJ1-5; 7 nucleotides line up with TRBD1. V lost 8 bases, J lost 5 bases, and 3 bases stayed unmatched. This CDR3 has 12 residues. CDR3 amino acids: CASQGVDQPQHF. Here the CDR3 DNA reads TGTGCCAGCCAGGGGGTCGATCAGCCCCAGCATTTT.

The CDR3 DNA sequence: TGTGCCAGCAATCCTCGGAGCTCCTACAATGAGCAGTTCTTC. It encodes CASNPRSSYNEQFF. The chain couples TRBV6-6 to TRBJ2-1; D not resolved. CDR3 size: 14 residues. Between the trimmed V and J ends, which lost 7 bases and 0 bases, there was a span of 10 bases. Germline V CDR1 and CDR2: MNHNY, SVGAGI (reference sequence).

This clonotype was detected a few times. The chain is built from TRBV5-1 and TRBJ2-1, with D tentatively TRBD2 (5 bases). The CDR3 covers 15 residues. Looked up from germline, CDR1 is SGHRS and CDR2 is YFSETQ. The V end lost 4 bases, the J end lost 6 bases, and 17 bases lay between the germline ends. CDR3 region: CASSPNDYGINEQFF. The CDR3 DNA reads TGCGCCAGCAGCCCAAACGACTATGGCATCAATGAGCAGTTCTTC.

The chain has TRBV5-6 and TRBJ2-5; no firm D call. V lost 5 bases and J 0 bases, leaving 14 bases between the germline ends. This CDR3 region has 15 residues. The germline gives CDR1 SGHDT, CDR2 YYEEEE. This CDR3 is CASSFRQGNQETQYF. The CDR3 nucleotides read TGTGCCAGCAGTTTCCGACAAGGGAACCAAGAGACCCAGTACTTC. The entire variable domain, with the rest obtained from reference TRBV5-6 and TRBJ2-5, is as follows: DAGVTQSPTHLIKTRGQQVTLRCSPKSGHDTVSWYQQALGQGPQFIFQYYEEEERQRGNFPDRFSGHQFPNYSSELNVNALLLGDSALYLCASSFRQGNQETQYFGPGTRLLVL.

The gene calls are TRBV12-5 and TRBJ1-6; the D gene is possibly TRBD1 (6 bases). The germline V gene encodes CDR1 LGHNT and CDR2 FRNRAP. The CDR3 length is 14 residues. The V gene lost 6 bases and the J gene lost 15 bases, with 21 bases spanning the gap. The DNA for the CDR3 is TGTGCTAGTGGCCGGCCGGGACAAATTCAAAGCCTCCACTTT. As protein: CASGRPGQIQSLHF.

This clonotype appeared many times. The chain employs TRBV7-9 and TRBJ2-1; D is perhaps TRBD2 (6 bases). V lost 3 bases to trimming and J lost 7 bases, with 19 bases between them. Per the germline V gene, CDR1 is SEHNR and CDR2 is FQNEAQ (reference sequence). The CDR3 has 16 residues. CDR3 nucleotides: TGTGCCAGCAGCTTGAGAACCGACAGCGCGGGGAATGAGCAGTTCTTC. As protein: CASSLRTDSAGNEQFF.

This clonotype was seen repeatedly, ten times or more. J is TRBJ2-3 and V is TRBV7-8; TRBD2 aligns across 12 bases. Germline V gene sequence: CDR1 SGHVS, CDR2 FQNEAQ. V lost 5 bases and J lost 1; bases outside the gene matches: 4. The CDR3 is 16 amino acids. The CDR3 reads CASSMRTSGGTDTQYF. CDR3 DNA: TGTGCCAGCAGCATGAGGACTAGCGGGGGCACAGATACGCAGTATTTT. The variable domain in full, with the rest retrieved from reference TRBV7-8 and TRBJ2-3, is GAGVSQSPRYKVAKRGQDVALRCDPISGHVSLFWYQQALGQGPEFLTYFQNEAQLDKSGLPSDRFFAERPEGSVSTLKIQRTQQEDSAVYLCASSMRTSGGTDTQYFGPGTRLTVL.

The table lists this clonotype with many counts. The chain combines TRBV12-5 with TRBJ2-3, with D tentatively TRBD1 or TRBD2 (5 bases each). Trimming removed 0 bases at V and 6 bases at J, with 19 bases between. The CDR3 extends over 17 amino acids. Germline values: CDR1 LGHNT, CDR2 FRNRAP. DNA for the CDR3: TGTGCTAGTGGTTTGGTAGTCGGGACGACATACTTGGATACGCAGTATTTT. Its protein is CASGLVVGTTYLDTQYF.

Note on this clonotype: A junction end diverges from the germline sequence, so it may reflect a read error. The chain carries TRBV5-1 and TRBJ2-2, with D possibly being TRBD1 (6 bases). There are 13 residues in the CDR3. Germline CDR1 and CDR2: SGHRS and YFSETQ. The CDR3 nucleotides read TGCGCCAGCCGGGACAAGAACACCGGGGAACTGTTTTTT. As protein: CASRDKNTGELFF.

This clonotype appeared a few times. The genes are TRBV27 and TRBJ2-5, with D possibly matching TRBD1 (6 bases). Germline V lookup: CDR1 MNHEY, CDR2 SMNVEV (reference sequence). The germline V and J ends were trimmed by 3 bases and 0 bases, with 8 bases remaining between them. This CDR3 is 14 amino acids long. The DNA of the CDR3 is TGTGCCAGCAGTTTTGACAGGTACCAAGAGACCCAGTACTTC. Protein product: CASSFDRYQETQYF.

This clonotype was counted many times. The V and J genes are TRBV12-3 or TRBV12-4 and TRBJ2-1; 7 bases line up with TRBD2. V shed 7 bases and J 2 bases; nucleotides not matched to a gene: 5. The length of the CDR3 is 14 residues. The CDR3 region is CASTPGGAYNEQFF. The DNA for the CDR3 is TGTGCCAGCACCCCGGGGGGAGCCTACAATGAGCAGTTCTTC.

Many counts were recorded for this clonotype. The genes are TRBV5-1 and TRBJ1-1; D gene ambiguous. Trimming cost V 3 bases and J 1 base, with 16 bases left between them. In germline, CDR1 is SGHRS, CDR2 YFSETQ. This CDR3 spans 16 amino acids. The CDR3, as DNA: TGCGCCAGCAGCTCCGGTCGAGGGCCGCCGAACACTGAAGCTTTCTTT. This translates into CASSSGRGPPNTEAFF.

This clonotype was seen only a few times. This chain joins TRBV20-1 and TRBJ1-4, with 7 bases identical to TRBD1. The germline CDR1 and CDR2 sequences are DFQATT and SNEGSKA (reference sequence). V lost 5 bases to trimming and J lost 8 bases; unmatched junction nucleotides: 8. This CDR3 is 13 amino acids long. In DNA, the CDR3 is TGCAGTGCTCCTCATACAGGGGCCGAAAAACTGTTTTTT. As protein: CSAPHTGAEKLFF.